One and the same sample provided the 22 T cell receptor beta chains below, sequenced in a study of T cells in Graves' hyperthyroidism and ophthalmopathy. RNA transcripts served as the template for amplifying TCR beta CDR3 regions. Using the HTBI primer set, a first-round RT-PCR was run on the TCR CDR3. TCRdb re-called the multiplex PCR reads with MiXCR, one entry per CDR3 protein. Of 250,000 to 300,000 distinct CDR3 sequences listed, about 19% are singletons. Source material: blood. The source of these receptors is a man in his fifties or sixties with Graves' ophthalmopathy.

This clonotype was observed many times. CDR3 DNA: TGTGCCAGCTCCCATACCCCGAGGTTATACAATGAGCAGTTCTTC. This codes for CASSHTPRLYNEQFF. The chain is built from TRBV6-1 and TRBJ2-1; D not resolved. The ends were cut back, 8 bases at V and 4 bases at J, with 18 bases in the middle. CDR1 is MNHNS, CDR2 SASEGT, per germline. The CDR3 length is 15 residues.

The chain is built from TRBV3-1 and TRBJ2-7, with TRBD2 identical over 8 bases. CDR1 is LGHDT and CDR2 is YNNKEL in the germline V gene (reference sequence). V dropped 0 bases and J dropped 3; count of bases not matched to a gene: 13. The CDR3 is 18 amino acids. The CDR3 protein is CASSQERLAGGGGYEQYF. The DNA for the CDR3 is TGTGCCAGCAGCCAAGAACGGCTAGCGGGTGGGGGTGGCTACGAGCAGTACTTC.

The chain uses TRBV27 and TRBJ2-1; TRBD2 matches at 14 bases. J was trimmed by 7 bases and V by 0 bases; bases with no gene match: 11. The germline gives CDR1 MNHEY, CDR2 SMNVEV (reference sequence). The CDR3 sequence is 19 residues long. The CDR3 loop reads CASSLSTLGLAGVRNEQFF. CDR3 nucleotide sequence: TGTGCCAGCAGTTTATCGACGTTGGGACTAGCGGGAGTGCGAAATGAGCAGTTCTTC.

Note on this clonotype: This likely comes from a read error, as the CDR3 has no conserved phenylalanine or tryptophan at its end. The chain carries TRBV5-1 and TRBJ1-3, with unresolved D. CDR3 length equals 16 residues. Trimming stripped 0 bases from V and 4 bases from J, with 14 bases between. Germline CDR1 reads SGHRS; CDR2 reads YFSETQ. The CDR3 nucleotides read TGCGCCAGCAGCTTGGTGGGTATGGAAAGAGGAAACACCATATATCTT. This sequence encodes CASSLVGMERGNTIYL.

This clonotype appeared many times. The gene calls are TRBV12-3 or TRBV12-4 and TRBJ1-2; D unresolved. CDR3 length: 14 amino acids. V lost 3 bases and J 4 bases, leaving 12 bases between the germline ends. CDR3 amino acids: CASSLGQVVYGYTF. For the CDR3, the DNA is TGTGCCAGCAGTTTGGGTCAGGTCGTCTATGGCTACACCTTC.

This clonotype was recorded at least ten times. The gene calls are TRBV20-1 and TRBJ2-3; tentative D call: TRBD2 (6 bases). Per germline, CDR1 DFQATT and CDR2 SNEGSKA (reference sequence). CDR3 size: 13 residues. V was trimmed by 6 bases and J by 0 bases, leaving 10 bases between them. Here the CDR3 reads CSARGLSTDTQYF. For the CDR3, the DNA is TGCAGTGCCCGGGGACTTAGCACAGATACGCAGTATTTT.

The V call is TRBV7-2, the J call TRBJ2-1; 8 nucleotides line up with TRBD1. Germline values: CDR1 SGHTA, CDR2 FQGNSA. V lost 5 bases to trimming and J lost 7 bases; unmatched junction nucleotides: 10. The CDR3 has 15 amino acids. CDR3 sequence reads: CASSPGTGAENEQFF. In nucleotides, the CDR3 is TGTGCCAGCAGCCCGGGGACAGGAGCAGAGAATGAGCAGTTCTTC.

In its sample, this clonotype was seen many times. The rearrangement joins TRBV30 to TRBJ1-2; D remains ambiguous. Germline values: CDR1 GTSNPN, CDR2 SVGIG (reference sequence). This CDR3 comprises 14 residues. V lost 2 bases and J lost 4, with 14 bases in between. For the CDR3, the DNA is TGTGCCTGGAGTATCACCGGCAGGCTCTATGGCTACACCTTC. Residues: CAWSITGRLYGYTF.

This sequence joins TRBV2 and TRBJ1-6, with D possibly TRBD1 on 6 matching bases. Looked up from germline, CDR1 is SNHLY and CDR2 is FYNNEI. Trimming took 0 bases from V and 8 from J, leaving 17 bases between them. The CDR3 totals 17 residues. CDR3 in DNA: TGTGCCAGCAGTGAAGCCTCCGGGGGGCGGGATCATTCACCCCTCCACTTT. As protein: CASSEASGGRDHSPLHF.

This clonotype was observed once. One base away lies a much larger clone, so this may be a sequencing read error. V gene TRBV20-1 combines with J gene TRBJ2-7; 7 bases are shared with TRBD1. The CDR3 sequence is 13 residues long. Germline V gives CDR1 DFQATT, CDR2 SNEGSKA (reference sequence). DNA for the CDR3: TGCAGTGCTAGACAGACAGGGTCCTACGAGCAGTGCTTC. Its protein is CSARQTGSYEQCF.

There are a few counts of this clonotype. The chain is built from TRBV3-1 and TRBJ1-1; TRBD1 agrees at 9 bases. Germline lookup yields CDR1 LGHDT and CDR2 YNNKEL (reference sequence). The CDR3 is made up of 14 amino acids. V dropped 6 bases and J dropped 13; count of bases not matched to a gene: 15. CDR3 bases: TGTGCCAGCAGACAACAGGGGGCCACTTCCCAAGTTTTCTTT. Translated: CASRQQGATSQVFF.

The gene calls are TRBV18 and TRBJ2-2; 9 bases are shared with TRBD1. With V trimmed by 4 bases and J by 7 bases, 10 bases remained unmatched. The CDR3 is made up of 16 amino acids. In germline, CDR1 is KGHSH, CDR2 LQKENI. CDR3 coding DNA: TGTGCCAGCTCACTACCGGGACAGGGAGCGTACGGGGAGCTGTTTTTT. Translation gives CASSLPGQGAYGELFF.

There are many counts of this clonotype. The V call is TRBV2, the J call TRBJ1-2; possibly TRBD1 for D (6 bases). The CDR3 runs 13 residues. The germline V and J ends were trimmed by 4 bases and 8 bases, with 14 bases remaining between them. CDR1 is SNHLY and CDR2 is FYNNEI in the germline V gene. DNA for the CDR3: TGTGCCAGCAGTGTGGTGGGGGCTCGGGGCTACACCTTC. Translating it yields CASSVVGARGYTF. Using reference TRBV2 and TRBJ1-2 for the parts outside the CDR3, the full variable domain is EPEVTQTPSHQVTQMGQEVILRCVPISNHLYFYWYRQILGQKVEFLVSFYNNEISEKSEIFDDQFSVERPDGSNFTLKIRSTKLEDSAMYFCASSVVGARGYTFGSGTRLTVV.

J is TRBJ1-1 and V is TRBV5-1; 9 bases agree with TRBD1. With 0 bases clipped from V and 6 bases from J, the junction kept 3 bases outside the gene matches. CDR1 is SGHRS, CDR2 YFSETQ, per germline. This CDR3 region has 14 residues. CDR3: CASSLGDRVSEAFF. DNA for the CDR3: TGCGCCAGCAGCTTGGGGGACAGGGTTTCTGAAGCTTTCTTT.

V is TRBV28 and J is TRBJ2-1, with 8 positions matching TRBD2. V was pared by 6 bases and J by 5 bases, with 6 bases of the junction left unmatched. Germline lookup yields CDR1 MDHEN and CDR2 SYDVKM. The CDR3 consists of 14 residues. Here the CDR3 DNA reads TGTGCCAGCAGAAGAACGGGAGGGGACAATGAGCAGTTCTTC. The encoded protein is CASRRTGGDNEQFF.

In this sample, this clonotype turned up a few times. The genes are TRBV7-9 and TRBJ2-1, with TRBD2 matching over 13 bases. CDR1 is SEHNR and CDR2 is FQNEAQ in the germline V gene (reference sequence). The V and J ends lost 5 bases and 8 bases, in that order; junction bases with no gene match: 9. This CDR3 comprises 16 residues. The CDR3 spells CASSTRTSGRVDEQFF. As DNA, the CDR3 is TGTGCCAGCAGCACCCGGACTAGCGGGAGAGTAGATGAGCAGTTCTTC.

This clonotype showed up many times. V gene TRBV24-1 combines with J gene TRBJ1-1, with unresolved D. The germline V gene has CDR1 KGHDR and CDR2 SFDVKD. The CDR3 consists of 13 residues. V was clipped by 7 bases and J by 4 bases, with 12 bases between them. CDR3 coding DNA: TGTGCCACCAGAGGAGGCACAGCCACTGAAGCTTTCTTT. Its translation: CATRGGTATEAFF.

The CDR3 here is CASSWAGGAEKLFF. The CDR3 region has the DNA TGTGCCAGCTCTTGGGCAGGAGGAGCGGAAAAACTGTTTTTT. The chain couples TRBV28 to TRBJ1-4; no definite D call. Trimming left V 8 bases short and J 8 bases short, with 18 bases between. CDR1 is MDHEN, CDR2 SYDVKM, per germline. The CDR3 extends over 14 amino acids.

This clonotype was detected only a few times. V and J are TRBV5-1 and TRBJ2-6, with D perhaps matching TRBD1 or TRBD2 (6 bases each). CDR3 length: 15 amino acids. Germline V gives CDR1 SGHRS, CDR2 YFSETQ. Trimming removed 6 bases from V and 1 base from J, with 11 bases in between. CDR3 sequence reads: CASTEGGSGANVLTF. The CDR3 DNA reads TGCGCCAGCACAGAAGGGGGGTCTGGGGCCAACGTCCTGACTTTC.

The chain employs TRBV25-1 and TRBJ2-7, with 10 bases identical to TRBD1. The CDR3 runs to 14 residues. With 6 bases clipped from V and 7 bases from J, the junction kept 9 bases outside the gene matches. CDR1 and CDR2 (germline): MGHDK, SYGVNS. CDR3 protein: CASRRTGGNGEQYF. As DNA, the CDR3 is TGTGCCAGCAGGCGGACAGGGGGGAACGGGGAGCAGTACTTC.

Turning to this clonotype: Possible read error: a much larger clone is one base away. No conserved phenylalanine or tryptophan is present at the end of the CDR3, so a read error is the likely explanation. The V gene is TRBV20-1, the J gene TRBJ2-7; D uncertain. With 7 bases removed from V and 2 bases from J, the gap between germline ends came to 15 bases. This CDR3 is built from 13 residues. The germline gives CDR1 DFQATT, CDR2 SNEGSKA (reference sequence). The CDR3 sequence: CSGYGPRTYEQYL. CDR3 nucleotide sequence: TGCAGTGGCTACGGTCCGAGGACCTACGAGCAGTACCTC.

The V and J genes are TRBV27 and TRBJ2-7; 7 bases are a match to TRBD1. The germline gives CDR1 MNHEY, CDR2 SMNVEV (reference sequence). After removal of 6 bases from V and 5 bases from J, the junction contained 7 bases not matched to a gene. CDR3 length: 13 residues. The CDR3 DNA reads TGTGCCAGCAGATACAGGGGAACCCACGAGCAGTACTTC. It is translated as CASRYRGTHEQYF.